Each of the 7 T cell receptor beta chains below was sequenced from the same sample in a study of shared clonotypes between healthy human individuals. The method was immunoSEQ multiplex PCR; TCRdb's version includes in-frame clones alone and lacks a portion of them. The sample records about 1 million clones, more than 65% being singletons. The sequenced sample consisted of memory CD4+ T cells sorted from blood. Stated subset: CD45RA-negative fraction. The receptors stem from a man younger than 35 in good health.

The rearrangement joins TRBV30 to TRBJ2-3, with D tentatively TRBD2 (5 bases). The CDR3 is 13 residues long. Germline CDR1 and CDR2: GTSNPN and SVGIG (reference sequence). The V and J ends lost 2 bases and 2 bases respectively, with 8 bases between them. CDR3 region: CAWSREYTDTQYF. CDR3 DNA: TGTGCCTGGAGTAGGGAGTACACAGATACGCAGTATTTT.

V gene TRBV6-5 combines with J gene TRBJ2-1, with a possible D match to TRBD1 (6 bases). Germline loops: CDR1 MNHEY, CDR2 SVGAGI. This CDR3 contains 15 residues. V was trimmed by 6 bases and J by 7 bases, leaving 19 bases between them. CDR3 amino acids: CASSRQVGTPNEQFF. CDR3 DNA sequence: TGTGCCAGCAGCCGACAGGTAGGGACCCCGAATGAGCAGTTCTTC.

In its sample, this clone was seen many times. This chain uses TRBV5-1 with TRBJ2-3; 9 bases are a match to TRBD2. Germline lookup yields CDR1 SGHRS and CDR2 YFSETQ. The CDR3 sequence is 15 residues long. The junction had 9 bases not matched to a gene; V was cut back by 7 bases and J by 3 bases. CDR3 DNA sequence: TGCGCCAGCGGAATGGCGGGAGGGCCGACAGATACGCAGTATTTT. It codes for CASGMAGGPTDTQYF.

V and J are TRBV7-2 and TRBJ2-3, with D maybe TRBD2 (6 bases). Per germline, CDR1 SGHTA and CDR2 FQGNSA. V was shortened by 2 bases and J by 1 base, with 10 bases between the two germline ends. This CDR3 has 15 residues. The CDR3 is CASSLPGAGTDTQYF. CDR3 nucleotide sequence: TGTGCCAGCAGCTTACCGGGAGCGGGCACAGATACGCAGTATTTT.

The chain joins TRBV7-2 to TRBJ2-7; D remains ambiguous. Germline lookup yields CDR1 SGHTA and CDR2 FQGNSA. CDR3 size: 15 residues. V lost 5 bases and J lost 0, with 14 bases in between. The CDR3 bases are TGTGCCAGCAGCGTAGGTCCTGATAGCTCCTACGAGCAGTACTTC. Encoded protein: CASSVGPDSSYEQYF. The complete variable domain, with remaining parts taken from reference TRBV7-2 and TRBJ2-7, reads GAGVSQSPSNKVTEKGKDVELRCDPISGHTALYWYRQSLGQGLEFLIYFQGNSAPDKSGLPSDRFSAERTGGSVSTLTIQRTQQEDSAVYLCASSVGPDSSYEQYFGPGTRLTVT.

The chain recombines TRBV7-9 with TRBJ2-1; the D is unclear. Germline V gene sequence: CDR1 SEHNR, CDR2 FQNEAQ (reference sequence). The CDR3 totals 11 residues. V was shortened by 2 bases and J by 8 bases, with 4 bases between the two germline ends. CDR3 in DNA: TGTGCCAGCAGCTTAAAGGATGAGCAGTTCTTC. Amino acids: CASSLKDEQFF. Based on the CDR3 plus reference TRBV7-9 and TRBJ2-1, the full variable domain is DTGVSQNPRHKITKRGQNVTFRCDPISEHNRLYWYRQTLGQGPEFLTYFQNEAQLEKSRLLSDRFSAERPKGSFSTLEIQRTEQGDSAMYLCASSLKDEQFFGPGTRLTVL.

The V gene is TRBV6-5, the J gene TRBJ1-2; the D gene is possibly TRBD1 (5 bases). The CDR3 runs 14 residues. The germline V gene has CDR1 MNHEY and CDR2 SVGAGI. V gave up 6 bases and J gave up 4 bases, with 15 bases separating them. CDR3 sequence reads: CASRGPGGRYGYTF. CDR3 DNA: TGTGCCAGCAGGGGACCGGGGGGACGCTATGGCTACACCTTC.